These 19 T cell receptor beta chains came from one sample sequenced in a study of T cell repertoires in cytomegalovirus infection. TCRdb passed the reads through MiXCR, listing each CDR3 protein once. The table has 510,000 or so distinct CDR3 sequences, about 26% seen once. Sequenced sample: PBMCs. The receptors shown here come from a human donor in good health (CMV status not recorded). Some clones in this sample may be carry-over from other donors' samples.

The V call is TRBV5-4, the J call TRBJ2-7; 9 bases match TRBD1. Trimming cost V 4 bases and J 5 bases; bases outside gene matches: 10. The CDR3 sequence is 15 residues long. The germline V gene has CDR1 SGHNT and CDR2 YYREEE (reference sequence). The CDR3 loop reads CASSPRRDRDHEQYF. For the CDR3, the DNA is TGTGCCAGCAGCCCACGCCGGGACAGGGACCACGAGCAGTACTTC. Variable domain in full (rest from reference TRBV5-4 and TRBJ2-7): ETGVTQSPTHLIKTRGQQVTLRCSSQSGHNTVSWYQQALGQGPQFIFQYYREEENGRGNFPPRFSGLQFPNYSSELNVNALELDDSALYLCASSPRRDRDHEQYFGPGTRLTVT.

The chain has TRBV27 and TRBJ2-1; the match to TRBD1 covers 7 bases. Trimming removed 0 bases from V and 3 bases from J; junction bases left unmatched: 2. Germline CDR1 and CDR2: MNHEY and SMNVEV (reference sequence). The length of the CDR3 is 15 residues. The chain's CDR3 is CASSLSGTVYNEQFF. The CDR3 bases are TGTGCCAGCAGTTTATCTGGGACAGTCTACAATGAGCAGTTCTTC.

This clonotype showed up just a few times. V and J are TRBV6-1 and TRBJ1-5; D is possibly TRBD1 (5 bases). CDR3 length: 16 residues. V was clipped by 7 bases and J by 0 bases, with 16 bases between them. The germline V gene has CDR1 MNHNS and CDR2 SASEGT. The CDR3 DNA reads TGTGCCAGCAAAGGGGCGGCCGGTCATAGCAATCAGCCCCAGCATTTT. This codes for CASKGAAGHSNQPQHF.

This chain links TRBV5-4 with TRBJ2-5; 13 nucleotides match TRBD2. V lost 0 bases to trimming and J lost 6 bases; unmatched junction nucleotides: 5. Germline loops: CDR1 SGHNT, CDR2 YYREEE (reference sequence). The CDR3 runs to 16 residues. The CDR3 here is CASSLGGTSGKKTQYF. CDR3 coding DNA: TGTGCCAGCAGCTTGGGTGGGACTAGCGGGAAGAAGACCCAGTACTTC.

This clonotype was found many times. V gene TRBV12-3 or TRBV12-4 combines with J gene TRBJ2-7, with D maybe TRBD2 (6 bases). The CDR3 covers 14 residues. Deletions cut 5 bases from V and 2 bases from J, with 13 bases between. CDR3 sequence (DNA): TGTGCCAGCAGTCCGGGGGACCTAACCTACGAGCAGTACTTC. It encodes CASSPGDLTYEQYF.

This clonotype was seen at least ten times. The rearrangement joins TRBV18 to TRBJ2-7; the D is unclear. Germline loops: CDR1 KGHSH, CDR2 LQKENI. Trimming shortened V by 3 bases and J by 6 bases, and 15 bases separated the two germline ends. The CDR3 is made up of 14 amino acids. CDR3 nucleotides: TGTGCCAGCTCACCCGTCAGTAACAGCCTCGAGCAGTACTTC. Amino acids: CASSPVSNSLEQYF.

This clonotype was counted ten times or more. This chain links TRBV6-1 with TRBJ1-5; D ambiguous. The CDR3 spans 13 residues. V was clipped by 7 bases and J by 0 bases, with 7 bases between them. Germline CDR1 and CDR2: MNHNS and SASEGT. In DNA, the CDR3 is TGTGCCAGCACCCGGGATAGCAATCAGCCCCAGCATTTT. Its protein product is CASTRDSNQPQHF.

This clonotype was recorded once. DNA of the CDR3: TGTGCCAGCACCAGAAGGGTCGAGGCGAACACTGAAGCTTTCTTT. Residues: CASTRRVEANTEAFF. The chain employs TRBV6-1 and TRBJ1-1; unclear D gene. V was pared by 7 bases and J by 1 base, with 16 bases between. Looked up from germline, CDR1 is MNHNS and CDR2 is SASEGT. This CDR3 has 15 residues.

This rearrangement joins TRBV23-1 to TRBJ1-5; D is possibly TRBD1 (5 bases). TRBV23-1 is assigned to the ORF class and has an uncertain function. The CDR3 spans 19 residues. The V gene lost 3 bases and the J gene lost 2 bases, with 23 bases spanning the gap. CDR3 sequence reads: CASSQPGAPRVVGNQPQHF. The CDR3 DNA is TGCGCCAGCAGTCAGCCCGGTGCTCCCAGGGTGGTTGGCAATCAGCCCCAGCATTTT.

The rearrangement joins TRBV6-2 or TRBV6-3 to TRBJ2-7; possibly TRBD1 or TRBD2 for D (5 bases each). The V gene's germline CDR1 is MNHEY and CDR2 SVGEGT. V was clipped by 6 bases and J by 2 bases, with 23 bases between them. This CDR3 region has 17 residues. In nucleotides, the CDR3 is TGTGCCAGCAGCCACCCAAACCGGGACGCCCGCGCCTACGAGCAGTACGTC. The encoded protein is CASSHPNRDARAYEQYV.

The table lists this clonotype with many counts. The chain has TRBV7-9 and TRBJ1-1, with 8 bases matching TRBD1. V lost 5 bases and J lost 5; bases outside the gene matches: 7. Germline V lookup: CDR1 SEHNR, CDR2 FQNEAQ (reference sequence). The CDR3 totals 14 residues. The CDR3 reads CASSITGGETEAFF. The CDR3 bases are TGTGCCAGCAGCATTACAGGGGGTGAGACTGAAGCTTTCTTT. The whole variable domain, filled in from reference TRBV7-9 and TRBJ1-1, reads DTGVSQNPRHKITKRGQNVTFRCDPISEHNRLYWYRQTLGQGPEFLTYFQNEAQLEKSRLLSDRFSAERPKGSFSTLEIQRTEQGDSAMYLCASSITGGETEAFFGQGTRLTVV.

The chain is built from TRBV7-6 and TRBJ1-2, with TRBD1 identical over 12 bases. The CDR3 totals 15 residues. Trimming at V came to 0 bases and at J to 6 bases, leaving 2 bases not matched to a gene. Germline CDR1 SGHVS, CDR2 FNYEAQ. CDR3 amino acids: CASSLAGTGGDGYTF. DNA for the CDR3: TGTGCCAGCAGCTTAGCGGGGACAGGGGGCGATGGCTACACCTTC.

J is TRBJ1-2 and V is TRBV19; 8 positions match TRBD1. After removal of 8 bases from V and 0 bases from J, the junction contained 2 bases not matched to a gene. Germline values: CDR1 LNHDA, CDR2 SQIVND (reference sequence). The CDR3 extends over 13 amino acids. The CDR3: CASAGGPNYGYTF. The CDR3 coding sequence is TGTGCCAGTGCAGGGGGCCCTAACTATGGCTACACCTTC.

This clonotype was counted a few times. The genes are TRBV6-2 or TRBV6-3 and TRBJ2-1; the D is unclear. The CDR3 is made up of 14 amino acids. V dropped 0 bases and J dropped 9 bases, with 12 bases sitting between them. Germline CDR1 MNHEY, CDR2 SVGEGT. In nucleotides, the CDR3 is TGTGCCAGCAGTTACTCGGGCCCCTGGACTGAGCAGTTCTTC. Translating gives CASSYSGPWTEQFF.

This clonotype was picked up many times. V usage is TRBV7-8 and J usage is TRBJ1-6, with 8 bases aligning to TRBD1. V lost 5 bases to trimming and J lost 5 bases; unmatched junction nucleotides: 5. CDR1 SGHVS and CDR2 FQNEAQ come from the germline V gene. The CDR3 totals 15 residues. The CDR3 is CASSQRQGNNSPLHF. The CDR3, as DNA: TGTGCCAGCAGCCAAAGACAGGGGAATAATTCACCCCTCCACTTT.

The rearrangement uses TRBV29-1 and TRBJ1-1, with 9 bases lining up with TRBD1. The J segment lost 3 bases and the V segment lost 8 bases, leaving 4 bases of the junction unmatched. CDR1 is SQVTM and CDR2 is ANQGSEA in the germline V gene. The CDR3 is made up of 12 amino acids. The CDR3 loop is CSTRDRDTEAFF. The CDR3 coding sequence is TGCAGCACCAGGGACAGGGACACTGAAGCTTTCTTT.

This sequence joins TRBV10-3 and TRBJ1-5; D is unclear. With 3 bases removed from V and 3 bases from J, the gap between germline ends came to 9 bases. CDR1 ENHRY and CDR2 SYGVKD come from the germline V gene. The CDR3 covers 14 residues. The CDR3 loop reads CAISDPGINQPQHF. CDR3 coding DNA: TGTGCCATCAGTGACCCGGGGATCAATCAGCCCCAGCATTTT.

This clonotype was found a few times. The V and J genes are TRBV2 and TRBJ2-3; 7 nucleotides match TRBD2. The CDR3 contains 15 residues. The V segment lost 4 bases and the J segment 0 bases; nucleotides outside the gene matches: 4. Germline V gene data show CDR1 as SNHLY and CDR2 as FYNNEI. The CDR3 loop reads CASSGLSGSTDTQYF. The CDR3 DNA sequence: TGTGCCAGCAGTGGACTTAGCGGGAGCACAGATACGCAGTATTTT.

The sample holds a few counts of this clonotype. The chain carries TRBV10-2 and TRBJ2-5; D perhaps matches TRBD2 (5 bases). The V end was cut by 7 bases, the J end by 5 bases, with 11 bases between. The germline V gene has CDR1 WSHSY and CDR2 SAAADI. The CDR3 consists of 12 residues. In nucleotides, the CDR3 is TGCGCCAGCACCGAGGGCCACGAGACCCAGTACTTC. Amino acids: CASTEGHETQYF.